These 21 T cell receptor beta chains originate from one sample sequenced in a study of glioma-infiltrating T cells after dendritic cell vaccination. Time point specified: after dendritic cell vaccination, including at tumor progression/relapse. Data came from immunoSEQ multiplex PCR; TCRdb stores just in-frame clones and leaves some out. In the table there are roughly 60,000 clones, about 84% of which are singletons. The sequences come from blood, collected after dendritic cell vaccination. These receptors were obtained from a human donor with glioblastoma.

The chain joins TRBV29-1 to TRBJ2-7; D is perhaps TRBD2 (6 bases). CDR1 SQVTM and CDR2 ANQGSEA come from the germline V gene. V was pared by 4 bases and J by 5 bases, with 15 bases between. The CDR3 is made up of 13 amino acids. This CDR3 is CSVAPGLNHEQYF. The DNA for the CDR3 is TGCAGCGTTGCTCCGGGACTCAATCACGAGCAGTACTTC.

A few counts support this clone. CDR3 in amino acids: CASRWGEVIGARGGYYGYTF. CDR3 in DNA: TGTGCCAGCCGCTGGGGTGAGGTTATTGGGGCCCGGGGAGGGTACTATGGCTACACCTTC. The chain carries TRBV11-3 and TRBJ1-2; tentatively, D is TRBD1 (5 bases). The CDR3 consists of 20 residues. Germline V gene data show CDR1 as SGHNT and CDR2 as YENEEA. Trimming stripped 8 bases from V and 3 bases from J, with 34 bases between.

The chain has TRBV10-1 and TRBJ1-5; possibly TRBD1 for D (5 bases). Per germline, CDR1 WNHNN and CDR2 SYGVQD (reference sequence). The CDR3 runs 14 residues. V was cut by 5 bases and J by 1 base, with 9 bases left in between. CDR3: CASSPSGSNQPQHF. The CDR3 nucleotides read TGCGCCAGCAGTCCTTCAGGGAGCAATCAGCCCCAGCATTTT.

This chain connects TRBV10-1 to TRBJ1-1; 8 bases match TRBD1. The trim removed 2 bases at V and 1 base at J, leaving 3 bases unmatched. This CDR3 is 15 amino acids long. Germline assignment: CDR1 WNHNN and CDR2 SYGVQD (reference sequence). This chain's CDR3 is CASSEVDRGNTEAFF. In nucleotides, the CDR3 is TGCGCCAGCAGTGAGGTCGACAGGGGGAACACTGAAGCTTTCTTT.

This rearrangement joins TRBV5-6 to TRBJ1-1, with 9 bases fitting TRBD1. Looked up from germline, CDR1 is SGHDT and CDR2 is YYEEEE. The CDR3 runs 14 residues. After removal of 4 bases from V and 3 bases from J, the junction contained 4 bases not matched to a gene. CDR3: CASSTDRGYTEAFF. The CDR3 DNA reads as TGTGCCAGCAGCACGGACAGGGGTTACACTGAAGCTTTCTTT.

The CDR3 bases are TGCGCCAGCAGCCTCGATGGGAGGCCCCAAGAGACCCAGTACTTC. Its protein product is CASSLDGRPQETQYF. This chain connects TRBV4-3 to TRBJ2-5; D may be TRBD2 (6 bases). There are 15 residues in the CDR3. CDR1 is LGHNA and CDR2 is YSLEER in the germline V gene. V lost 4 bases and J 1 base, leaving 13 bases between the germline ends.

CDR3 sequence (DNA): TGCGCCAGCAGCTTGACCCGGACTAGCGGGGGGGGAAGCTACGAGCAGTACTTC. Translation gives CASSLTRTSGGGSYEQYF. The chain joins TRBV5-1 to TRBJ2-7; 15 bases agree with TRBD2. This CDR3 comprises 18 residues. V dropped 1 base and J dropped 3; count of bases not matched to a gene: 8. CDR1 SGHRS and CDR2 YFSETQ come from the germline V gene.

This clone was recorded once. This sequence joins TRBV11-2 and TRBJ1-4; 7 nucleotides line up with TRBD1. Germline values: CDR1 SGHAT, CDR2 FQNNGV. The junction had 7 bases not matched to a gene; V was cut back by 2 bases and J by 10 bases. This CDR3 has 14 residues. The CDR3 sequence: CASSLSRTGLKLFF. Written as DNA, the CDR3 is TGTGCCAGCAGCTTATCTCGGACAGGTTTAAAACTGTTTTTT.

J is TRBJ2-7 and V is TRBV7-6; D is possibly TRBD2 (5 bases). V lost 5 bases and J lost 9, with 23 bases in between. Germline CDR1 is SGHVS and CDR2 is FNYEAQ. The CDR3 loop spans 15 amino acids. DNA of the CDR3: TGTGCCAGCAGCCCCGGATCGAGGCCGTTTGAGGGGCAGTACTTC. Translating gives CASSPGSRPFEGQYF.

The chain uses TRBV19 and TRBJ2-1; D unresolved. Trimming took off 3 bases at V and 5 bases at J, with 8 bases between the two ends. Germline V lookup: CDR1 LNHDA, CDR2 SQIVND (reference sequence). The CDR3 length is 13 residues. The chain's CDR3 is CASSIPSNNEQFF. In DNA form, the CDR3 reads TGTGCCAGTAGTATTCCCTCTAACAATGAGCAGTTCTTC.

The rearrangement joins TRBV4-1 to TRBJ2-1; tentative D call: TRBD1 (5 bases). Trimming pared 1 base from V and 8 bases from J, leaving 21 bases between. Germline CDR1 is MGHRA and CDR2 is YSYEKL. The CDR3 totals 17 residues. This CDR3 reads CASSQVLDRGTPYEQFF. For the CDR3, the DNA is TGCGCCAGCAGCCAAGTCTTGGATAGGGGTACACCGTATGAGCAGTTCTTC.

CDR3 sequence (DNA): TGTGCCAGCAGTGGGGGGACAGGGTCCTACGAGCAGTACTTC. Its translation: CASSGGTGSYEQYF. The chain links TRBV6-1 to TRBJ2-7; 9 positions match TRBD1. Germline V gene lookup returns CDR1 MNHNS and CDR2 SASEGT. The trim removed 4 bases at V and 1 base at J, leaving 2 bases unmatched. The CDR3 has 14 amino acids.

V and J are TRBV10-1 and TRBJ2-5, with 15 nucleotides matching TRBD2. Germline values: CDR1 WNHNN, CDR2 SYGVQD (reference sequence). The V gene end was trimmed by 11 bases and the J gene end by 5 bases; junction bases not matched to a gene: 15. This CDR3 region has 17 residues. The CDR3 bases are TGCGCCGGACGGACAGGGACTAGCGGGGGGAGCATGGAGACCCAGTACTTC. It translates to CAGRTGTSGGSMETQYF.

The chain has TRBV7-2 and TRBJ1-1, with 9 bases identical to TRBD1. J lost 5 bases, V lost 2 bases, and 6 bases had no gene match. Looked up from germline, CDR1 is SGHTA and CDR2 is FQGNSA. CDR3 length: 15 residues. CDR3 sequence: CASSLSGTGSTEAFF. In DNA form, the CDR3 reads TGTGCCAGCAGCTTATCCGGGACAGGGAGTACTGAAGCTTTCTTT.

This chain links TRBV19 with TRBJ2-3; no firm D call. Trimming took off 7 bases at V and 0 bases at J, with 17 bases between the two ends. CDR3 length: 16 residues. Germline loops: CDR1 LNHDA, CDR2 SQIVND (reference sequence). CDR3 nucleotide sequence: TGTGCCAGTACCGCGATGCGGTCCTTCAGCACAGATACGCAGTATTTT. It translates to CASTAMRSFSTDTQYF.

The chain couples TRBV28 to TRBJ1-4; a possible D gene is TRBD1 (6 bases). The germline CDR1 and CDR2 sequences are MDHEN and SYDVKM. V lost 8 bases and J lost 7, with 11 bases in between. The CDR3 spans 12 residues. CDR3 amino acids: CASGGAGEKLFF. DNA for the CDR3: TGTGCCAGCGGGGGGGCTGGTGAAAAACTGTTTTTT.

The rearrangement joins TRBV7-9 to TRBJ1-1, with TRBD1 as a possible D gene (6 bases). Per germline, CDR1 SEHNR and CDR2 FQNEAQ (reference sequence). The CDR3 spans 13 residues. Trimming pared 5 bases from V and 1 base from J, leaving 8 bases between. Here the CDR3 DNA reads TGTGCCAGCAGCCAACAGGGGAACACTGAAGCTTTCTTT. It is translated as CASSQQGNTEAFF.

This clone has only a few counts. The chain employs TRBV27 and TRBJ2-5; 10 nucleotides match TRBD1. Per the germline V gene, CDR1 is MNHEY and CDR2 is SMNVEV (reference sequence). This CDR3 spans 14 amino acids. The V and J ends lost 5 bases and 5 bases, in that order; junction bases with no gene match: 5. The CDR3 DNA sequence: TGTGCCAGCAGTGCAGACAGGGGGCTGGAGACCCAGTACTTC. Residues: CASSADRGLETQYF.

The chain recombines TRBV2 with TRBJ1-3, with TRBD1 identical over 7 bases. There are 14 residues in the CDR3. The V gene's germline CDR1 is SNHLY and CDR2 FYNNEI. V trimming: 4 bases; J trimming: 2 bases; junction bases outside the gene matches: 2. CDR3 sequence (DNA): TGTGCCAGCAGTGGGGACAGTACTGGAAACACCATATATTTT. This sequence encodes CASSGDSTGNTIYF.

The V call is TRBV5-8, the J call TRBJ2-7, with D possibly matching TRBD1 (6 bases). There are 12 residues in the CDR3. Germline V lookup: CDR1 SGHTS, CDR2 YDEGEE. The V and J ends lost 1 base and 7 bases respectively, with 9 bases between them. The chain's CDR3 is CASSLTGHEQYF. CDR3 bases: TGTGCCAGCAGCTTGACAGGGCATGAGCAGTACTTC.

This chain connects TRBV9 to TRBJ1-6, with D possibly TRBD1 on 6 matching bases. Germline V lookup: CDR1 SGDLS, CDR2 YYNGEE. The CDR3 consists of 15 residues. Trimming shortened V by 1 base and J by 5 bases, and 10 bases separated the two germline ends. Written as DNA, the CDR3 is TGTGCCAGCAGCGTAAGACCAGGGGATAATTCACCCCTCCACTTT. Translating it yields CASSVRPGDNSPLHF.